This TCR beta chain was profiled in a study of blood T cell repertoires in COVID-19. Here immunoSEQ multiplex PCR was the method, and the copy in TCRdb shows in-frame clones only, minus some. Altogether 150,000 to 200,000 clones are present, 80% being singletons, with the ten largest covering about an eighth. This CDR3 is built from 12 residues. Germline V gene lookup returns CDR1 SNHLY and CDR2 FYNNEI. V trimming: 6 bases; J trimming: 9 bases; junction bases outside the gene matches: 5. The clonotype was recovered from a man aged 55 to 70 who had been exposed to COVID-19. The specimen was PBMCs or T cells enriched from blood (not recorded which). This chain links TRBV2 with TRBJ2-1; TRBD1 aligns across 7 bases. CDR3 DNA: TGTGCCAGCAGGCGACAGGGTCCTGAGCAGTTCTTC. Its translation: CASRRQGPEQFF.